The 26 T cell receptor beta chains reported below all come from one sample, sequenced in a study of T cell responses to AZD1222 COVID-19 vaccine. TCRdb keeps only in-frame clones here, not all; method: immunoSEQ multiplex PCR. The repertoire consists of about 68,000 clones, with 60% to 85% occurring once and the leading ten covering about 12%. The specimen comprised peripheral blood, sampled on day 0 of AZD1222 vaccination. These receptors came from an adult in good health.

The chain combines TRBV11-2 with TRBJ1-1; 7 bases match TRBD1. The CDR3 is 15 residues long. Germline loops: CDR1 SGHAT, CDR2 FQNNGV. Trimming took 1 base from V and 0 from J; bases not matched to a gene: 2. The CDR3 region is CASSLVRGVNTEAFF. CDR3 DNA sequence: TGTGCCAGCAGCTTAGTCAGGGGGGTGAACACTGAAGCTTTCTTT.

The gene calls are TRBV25-1 and TRBJ1-1; D unresolved. The CDR3 extends over 15 amino acids. Per germline, CDR1 MGHDK and CDR2 SYGVNS. With 3 bases removed from V and 1 base from J, the gap between germline ends came to 12 bases. In DNA, the CDR3 is TGTGCCAGCAGTGATTCGGCAGACTGGAACACTGAAGCTTTCTTT. As protein: CASSDSADWNTEAFF.

The V call is TRBV10-1, the J call TRBJ2-2; D remains unclear. The V gene's germline CDR1 is WNHNN and CDR2 SYGVQD (reference sequence). V shed 3 bases and J shed 0 bases, with 5 bases lying between them. The CDR3 has 14 amino acids. CDR3 region: CASSDYTNTGELFF. DNA of the CDR3: TGCGCCAGCAGTGACTACACGAACACCGGGGAGCTGTTTTTT.

The CDR3 nucleotides read TGTGCCAGCGTTGCCCACGGGGGGACCTACGAGCAGTACTTC. Encoded protein: CASVAHGGTYEQYF. The V call is TRBV6-5, the J call TRBJ2-7, with 7 bases that match TRBD2. Per germline, CDR1 MNHEY and CDR2 SVGAGI. The CDR3 loop spans 14 amino acids. V lost 8 bases and J lost 2; bases outside the gene matches: 9.

The chain links TRBV7-2 to TRBJ2-5; no definite D call. Germline V gene sequence: CDR1 SGHTA, CDR2 FQGNSA. V dropped 5 bases and J dropped 4 bases, with 23 bases sitting between them. The CDR3 is 17 residues long. The CDR3, as DNA: TGTGCCAGCAGCGCCATCCGAGGCGCTTTCTCGGTAGAGACCCAGTACTTC. This encodes CASSAIRGAFSVETQYF.

This clone was counted a few times. This sequence joins TRBV3-1 (or the pseudogene TRBV3-2) and TRBJ2-5; 7 positions agree with TRBD2. Per germline, CDR1 LGHDT and CDR2 YNNKEL (reference sequence). The CDR3 contains 15 residues. With V trimmed by 0 bases and J by 1 base, 2 bases remained unmatched. CDR3 in amino acids: CASSQEGTTQETQYF. CDR3 sequence (DNA): TGTGCCAGCAGCCAAGAAGGGACTACCCAAGAGACCCAGTACTTC.

The table lists this clone with a few counts. The chain couples TRBV5-1 to TRBJ1-6; D possibly corresponds to TRBD1 (5 bases). Germline assignment: CDR1 SGHRS and CDR2 YFSETQ. The CDR3 consists of 14 residues. Trimming removed 10 bases from V and 4 bases from J, with 15 bases in between. The CDR3 nucleotides read TGCGCCTGTCAGGGAGACTCATATAATTCACCCCTCCACTTT. This encodes CACQGDSYNSPLHF.

V gene TRBV5-4 combines with J gene TRBJ2-5, with D perhaps TRBD1 or TRBD2 (5 bases each). The CDR3 covers 15 residues. Germline CDR1 is SGHNT and CDR2 is YYREEE (reference sequence). The V end lost 4 bases, the J end lost 0 bases, and 13 bases lay between the germline ends. The CDR3 reads CASSRWDPYQETQYF. CDR3 nucleotides: TGTGCCAGCAGCAGGTGGGACCCGTACCAAGAGACCCAGTACTTC.

This clone was found a few times. The genes are TRBV27 and TRBJ2-7; a possible D gene is TRBD1 (5 bases). The length of the CDR3 is 15 residues. In germline, CDR1 is MNHEY, CDR2 SMNVEV (reference sequence). Trimming cost V 2 bases and J 0 bases, with 11 bases left between them. The CDR3: CASSLTPDSSYEQYF. The CDR3 nucleotides are TGTGCCAGCAGTTTAACGCCCGACAGCTCCTACGAGCAGTACTTC.

This clone has just one count. This chain links TRBV19 with TRBJ2-1; tentatively, D is TRBD2 (6 bases). The germline CDR1 and CDR2 sequences are LNHDA and SQIVND (reference sequence). V was pared by 3 bases and J by 7 bases, with 19 bases between. The CDR3 loop spans 16 amino acids. CDR3 amino acids: CASSISPSGLLNEQFF. For the CDR3, the DNA is TGTGCCAGTAGTATTTCCCCCTCGGGACTCCTTAATGAGCAGTTCTTC.

The J gene is TRBJ1-2, the V gene TRBV7-2; perhaps TRBD1 as D (5 bases). Per the germline V gene, CDR1 is SGHTA and CDR2 is FQGNSA. There are 13 residues in the CDR3. Trimming shortened V by 4 bases and J by 4 bases, and 10 bases separated the two germline ends. The CDR3 here is CASSSNTGYGYTF. CDR3 bases: TGTGCCAGCAGCTCCAACACAGGCTATGGCTACACCTTC.

The chain employs TRBV5-1 and TRBJ2-5; D may be TRBD2 (6 bases). Germline CDR1 reads SGHRS; CDR2 reads YFSETQ. Trimming stripped 2 bases from V and 1 base from J, with 9 bases between. The CDR3 consists of 14 residues. The CDR3 spells CASSFGGGQETQYF. The CDR3, as DNA: TGCGCCAGCAGCTTCGGGGGAGGCCAAGAGACCCAGTACTTC.

The rearrangement joins TRBV7-9 to TRBJ1-1; D not resolved. CDR3 length: 14 residues. CDR1 SEHNR and CDR2 FQNEAQ come from the germline V gene (reference sequence). Trimming removed 5 bases at V and 1 base at J, with 11 bases between. CDR3: CASSTPTANTEAFF. CDR3 nucleotide sequence: TGTGCCAGCAGCACCCCCACAGCGAACACTGAAGCTTTCTTT.

The DNA of the CDR3 is TGTGCCAGCAGCTCCCGGACAGGAGCAGGTGAAAAACTGTTTTTT. Its translation: CASSSRTGAGEKLFF. V and J are TRBV7-2 and TRBJ1-4, with 7 bases aligning to TRBD1. Losses at the gene ends were 4 bases for V and 7 bases for J; bases not matched to a gene: 9. This CDR3 contains 15 residues. Germline V gene lookup returns CDR1 SGHTA and CDR2 FQGNSA.

This clone was seen more than once but under ten times. The genes are TRBV30 and TRBJ1-5; no definite D call. V lost 1 base, J lost 0 bases, and 7 bases lay in between. Germline V CDR1 and CDR2: GTSNPN, SVGIG (reference sequence). There are 14 residues in the CDR3. CDR3 protein: CAWSGGNSNQPQHF. CDR3 bases: TGTGCCTGGAGTGGCGGCAATAGCAATCAGCCCCAGCATTTT.

This clone was counted a single time. The chain recombines TRBV20-1 with TRBJ1-1, with no clear D. The germline gives CDR1 DFQATT, CDR2 SNEGSKA (reference sequence). Trimming left V 6 bases short and J 4 bases short, with 9 bases between. This CDR3 contains 11 residues. The CDR3 DNA reads as TGCAGTGCACTTAAGAGCACTGAAGCTTTCTTT. Protein sequence: CSALKSTEAFF.

The rearrangement uses TRBV18 and TRBJ2-3; the match to TRBD2 covers 7 bases. V shed 1 base, J shed 4 bases, and the junction held 5 bases outside the gene matches. CDR1 and CDR2 (germline): KGHSH, LQKENI. The CDR3 consists of 15 residues. Here the CDR3 DNA reads TGTGCCAGCTCACCACGGGGGGGACCGGCAGATACGCAGTATTTT. Amino acids: CASSPRGGPADTQYF.

This clone was detected once. This chain links TRBV10-2 with TRBJ2-5, with D perhaps matching TRBD2 (6 bases). Trimming cost V 2 bases and J 5 bases, with 15 bases left between them. The CDR3 spans 15 residues. In germline, CDR1 is WSHSY, CDR2 SAAADI. The CDR3 DNA reads as TGCGCCAGCAGTGAGATGGCAGACCGGGGGGAGACCCAGTACTTC. Translating gives CASSEMADRGETQYF.

The rearrangement links TRBV6-6 to TRBJ1-6, with unresolved D. From germline, CDR1 is MNHNY and CDR2 SVGAGI (reference sequence). The CDR3 length is 15 residues. V gave up 2 bases and J gave up 6 bases, with 11 bases separating them. The chain's CDR3 is CASSYEHYGNSPLHF. The DNA of the CDR3 is TGTGCCAGCAGTTACGAACATTATGGTAATTCACCCCTCCACTTT.

This clone came up a few times. The chain combines TRBV5-4 with TRBJ2-2, with no clear D. Germline lookup yields CDR1 SGHNT and CDR2 YYREEE (reference sequence). V gave up 4 bases and J gave up 2 bases, with 9 bases separating them. The CDR3 consists of 14 residues. The CDR3 DNA follows: TGTGCCAGCAGCCTAGGACCTAACACCGGGGAGCTGTTTTTT. Protein: CASSLGPNTGELFF. The complete variable domain, with remaining parts taken from reference TRBV5-4 and TRBJ2-2, reads ETGVTQSPTHLIKTRGQQVTLRCSSQSGHNTVSWYQQALGQGPQFIFQYYREEENGRGNFPPRFSGLQFPNYSSELNVNALELDDSALYLCASSLGPNTGELFFGEGSRLTVL.

The V and J genes are TRBV5-4 and TRBJ1-6, with TRBD1 matching over 7 bases. V trimming: 4 bases; J trimming: 6 bases; junction bases outside the gene matches: 7. This CDR3 spans 15 amino acids. Germline V gene data show CDR1 as SGHNT and CDR2 as YYREEE (reference sequence). The CDR3 loop reads CASSKGTELNSPLHF. In DNA, the CDR3 is TGTGCCAGCAGCAAAGGGACAGAACTTAATTCACCCCTCCACTTT.

The CDR3: CSVQSSGNTGELFF. The CDR3 region has the DNA TGCAGCGTTCAATCTAGCGGAAACACCGGGGAGCTGTTTTTT. This chain connects TRBV29-1 to TRBJ2-2, with 7 bases identical to TRBD2. The CDR3 covers 14 residues. Germline V lookup: CDR1 SQVTM, CDR2 ANQGSEA. The V and J ends lost 5 bases and 2 bases, in that order; junction bases with no gene match: 5.

V is TRBV5-1 and J is TRBJ2-2, with TRBD1 matching 8 bases. The CDR3 sequence is 16 residues long. The germline gives CDR1 SGHRS, CDR2 YFSETQ. With V trimmed by 1 base and J by 1 base, 3 bases remained unmatched. The CDR3 nucleotides read TGCGCCAGCAGCTTGAGTGGACAGGGGAACACCGGGGAGCTGTTTTTT. Translating gives CASSLSGQGNTGELFF.

With respect to this clone: At one end, the junction sequence differs from germline, possibly due to a read error. The J gene is TRBJ2-5, the V gene TRBV7-7, with D unresolved. CDR3 length equals 13 residues. Germline-derived CDR1 and CDR2 are SSHAT and FNYEAQ (reference sequence). DNA for the CDR3: TGTGCTAGCAGCTTAAGCTGGATAGAGACCCAGTACTTC. This codes for CASSLSWIETQYF.

The chain links TRBV6-1 to TRBJ1-2, with 8 bases aligning to TRBD1. The CDR3 extends over 16 amino acids. The ends lost 1 base at V and 4 bases at J; junction bases unmatched: 8. The germline V gene encodes CDR1 MNHNS and CDR2 SASEGT. The CDR3 sequence: CASSEGVQGAPYGYTF. The CDR3 bases are TGTGCCAGCAGTGAAGGCGTGCAGGGGGCCCCCTATGGCTACACCTTC.

J is TRBJ1-1 and V is TRBV12-3 or TRBV12-4; no clear D gene. The ends were cut back, 3 bases at V and 8 bases at J, with 13 bases in the middle. The CDR3 has 13 amino acids. The CDR3 bases are TGTGCCAGCAGTTTCGGAGTCCCACTGGAAGCTTTCTTT. Protein sequence: CASSFGVPLEAFF.